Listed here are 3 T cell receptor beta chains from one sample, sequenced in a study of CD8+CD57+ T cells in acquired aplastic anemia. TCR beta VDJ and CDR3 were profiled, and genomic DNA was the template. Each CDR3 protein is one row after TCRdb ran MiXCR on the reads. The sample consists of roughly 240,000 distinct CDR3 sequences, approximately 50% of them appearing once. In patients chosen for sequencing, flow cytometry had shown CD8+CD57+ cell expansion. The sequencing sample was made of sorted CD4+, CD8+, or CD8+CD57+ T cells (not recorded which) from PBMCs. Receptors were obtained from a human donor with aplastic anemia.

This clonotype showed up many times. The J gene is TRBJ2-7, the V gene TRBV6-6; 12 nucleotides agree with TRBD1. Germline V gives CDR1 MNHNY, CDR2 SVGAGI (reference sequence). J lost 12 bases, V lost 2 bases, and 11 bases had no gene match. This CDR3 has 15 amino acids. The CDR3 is CASSYDGTGGNEWYF. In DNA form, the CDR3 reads TGTGCCAGCAGTTACGACGGGACAGGGGGCAATGAGTGGTACTTC.

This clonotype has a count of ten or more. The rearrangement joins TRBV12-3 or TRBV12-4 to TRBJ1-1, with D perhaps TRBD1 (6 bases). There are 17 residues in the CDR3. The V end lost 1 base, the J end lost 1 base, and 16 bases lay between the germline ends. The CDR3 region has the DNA TGTGCCAGCAGTTTAGTAAGGAGGGGGGTCTGGAACACTGAAGCTTTCTTT. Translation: CASSLVRRGVWNTEAFF.

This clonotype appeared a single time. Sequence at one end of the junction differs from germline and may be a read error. The CDR3 DNA is TGTGCCACGAGTTCTGGAAACACCACATATTTT. This codes for CATSSGNTTYF. The chain joins TRBV10-3 to TRBJ1-3; D remains unclear. This CDR3 has 11 residues. Germline V CDR1 and CDR2: ENHRY, SYGVKD.